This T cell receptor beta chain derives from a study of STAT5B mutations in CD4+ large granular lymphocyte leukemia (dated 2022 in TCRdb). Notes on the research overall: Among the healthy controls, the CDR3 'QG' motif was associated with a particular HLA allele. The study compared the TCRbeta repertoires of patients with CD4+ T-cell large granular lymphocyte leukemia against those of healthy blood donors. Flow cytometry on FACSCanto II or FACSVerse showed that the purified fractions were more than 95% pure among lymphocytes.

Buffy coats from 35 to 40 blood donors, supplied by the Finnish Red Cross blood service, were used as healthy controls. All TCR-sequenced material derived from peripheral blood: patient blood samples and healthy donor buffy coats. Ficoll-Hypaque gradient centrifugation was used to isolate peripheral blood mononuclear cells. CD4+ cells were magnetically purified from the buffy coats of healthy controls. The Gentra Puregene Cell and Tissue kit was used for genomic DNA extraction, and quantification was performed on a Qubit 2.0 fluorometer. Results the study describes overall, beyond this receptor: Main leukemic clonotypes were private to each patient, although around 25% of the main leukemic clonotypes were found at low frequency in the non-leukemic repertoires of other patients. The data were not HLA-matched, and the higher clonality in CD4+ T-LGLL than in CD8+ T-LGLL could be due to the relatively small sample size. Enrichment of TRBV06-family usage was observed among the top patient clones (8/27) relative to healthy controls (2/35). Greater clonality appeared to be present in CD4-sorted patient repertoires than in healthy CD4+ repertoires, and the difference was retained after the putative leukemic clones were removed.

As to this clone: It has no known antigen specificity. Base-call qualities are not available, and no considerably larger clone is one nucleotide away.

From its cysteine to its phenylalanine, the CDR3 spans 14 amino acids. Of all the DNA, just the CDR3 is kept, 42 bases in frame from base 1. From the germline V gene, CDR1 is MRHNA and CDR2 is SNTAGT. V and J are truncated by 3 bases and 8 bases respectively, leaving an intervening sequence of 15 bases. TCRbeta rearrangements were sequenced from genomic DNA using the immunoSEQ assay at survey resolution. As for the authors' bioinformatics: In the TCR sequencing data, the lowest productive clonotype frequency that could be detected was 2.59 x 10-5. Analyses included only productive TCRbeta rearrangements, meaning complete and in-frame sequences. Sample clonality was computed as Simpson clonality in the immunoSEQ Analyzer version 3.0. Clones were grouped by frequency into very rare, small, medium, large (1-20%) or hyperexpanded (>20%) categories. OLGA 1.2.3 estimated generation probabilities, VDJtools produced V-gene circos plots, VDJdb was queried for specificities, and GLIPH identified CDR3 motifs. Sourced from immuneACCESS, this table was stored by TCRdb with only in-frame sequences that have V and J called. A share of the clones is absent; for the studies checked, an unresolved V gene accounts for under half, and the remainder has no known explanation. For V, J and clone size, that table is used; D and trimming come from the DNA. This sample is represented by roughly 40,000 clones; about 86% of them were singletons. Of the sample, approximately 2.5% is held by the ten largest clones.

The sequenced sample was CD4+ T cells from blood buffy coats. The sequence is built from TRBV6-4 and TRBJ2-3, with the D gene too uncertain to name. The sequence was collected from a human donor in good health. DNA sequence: TGTGCCAGCAGTGAGCAGGCCGAGTCCCCTACGCAGTATTTT. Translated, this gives CASSEQAESPTQYF.